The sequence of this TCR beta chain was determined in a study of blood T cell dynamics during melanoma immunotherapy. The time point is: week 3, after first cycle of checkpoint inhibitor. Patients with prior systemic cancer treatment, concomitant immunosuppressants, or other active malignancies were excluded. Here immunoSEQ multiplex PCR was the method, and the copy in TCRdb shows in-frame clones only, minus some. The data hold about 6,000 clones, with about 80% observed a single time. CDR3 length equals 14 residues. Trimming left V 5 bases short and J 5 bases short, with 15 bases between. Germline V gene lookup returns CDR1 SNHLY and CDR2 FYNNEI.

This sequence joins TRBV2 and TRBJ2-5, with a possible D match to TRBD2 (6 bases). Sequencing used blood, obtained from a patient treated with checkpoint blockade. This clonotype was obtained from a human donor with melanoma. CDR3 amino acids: CASSSGTVVETQYF. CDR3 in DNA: TGTGCCAGCAGTTCCGGGACTGTGGTGGAGACCCAGTACTTC.